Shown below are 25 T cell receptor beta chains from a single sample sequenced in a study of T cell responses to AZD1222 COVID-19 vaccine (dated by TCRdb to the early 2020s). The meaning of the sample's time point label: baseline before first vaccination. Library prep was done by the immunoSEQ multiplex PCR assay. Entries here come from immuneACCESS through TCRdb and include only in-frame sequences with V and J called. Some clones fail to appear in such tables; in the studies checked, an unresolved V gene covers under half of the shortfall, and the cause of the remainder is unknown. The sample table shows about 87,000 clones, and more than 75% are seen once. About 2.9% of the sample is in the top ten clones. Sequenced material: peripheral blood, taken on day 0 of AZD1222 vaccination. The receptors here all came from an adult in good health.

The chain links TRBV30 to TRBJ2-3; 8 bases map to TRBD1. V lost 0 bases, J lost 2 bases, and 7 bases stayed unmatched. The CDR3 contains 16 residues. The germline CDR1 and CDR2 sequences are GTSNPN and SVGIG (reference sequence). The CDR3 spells CAWSVLSGGITDTQYF. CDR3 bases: TGTGCCTGGAGTGTACTCTCAGGGGGCATCACAGATACGCAGTATTTT.

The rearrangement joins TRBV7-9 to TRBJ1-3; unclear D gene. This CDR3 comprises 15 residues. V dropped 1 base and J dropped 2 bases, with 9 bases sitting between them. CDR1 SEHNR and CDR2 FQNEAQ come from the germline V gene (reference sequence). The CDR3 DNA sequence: TGTGCCAGCAGCTTAGGGCCCGGGACTGGAAACACCATATATTTT. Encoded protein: CASSLGPGTGNTIYF.

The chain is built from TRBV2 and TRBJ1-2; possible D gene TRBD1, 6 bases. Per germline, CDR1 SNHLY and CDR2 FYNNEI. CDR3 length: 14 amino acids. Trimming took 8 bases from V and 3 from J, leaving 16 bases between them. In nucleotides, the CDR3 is TGTGCCAGCCAATCGGGGGGCGCAGACTATGGCTACACCTTC. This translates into CASQSGGADYGYTF.

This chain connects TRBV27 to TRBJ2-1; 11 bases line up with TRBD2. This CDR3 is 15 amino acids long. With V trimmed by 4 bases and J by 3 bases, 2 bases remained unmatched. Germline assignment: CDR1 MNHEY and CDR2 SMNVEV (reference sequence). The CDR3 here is CASSSGTSGYNEQFF. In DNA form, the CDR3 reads TGTGCCAGCAGTTCGGGGACTAGCGGCTACAATGAGCAGTTCTTC.

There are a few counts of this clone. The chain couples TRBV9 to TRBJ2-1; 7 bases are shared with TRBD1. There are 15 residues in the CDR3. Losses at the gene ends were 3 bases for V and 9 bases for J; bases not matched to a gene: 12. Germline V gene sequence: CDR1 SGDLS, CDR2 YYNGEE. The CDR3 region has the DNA TGTGCCAGCAGCGGCACCGGGACAGCAGGTTCTGAGCAGTTCTTC. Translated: CASSGTGTAGSEQFF.

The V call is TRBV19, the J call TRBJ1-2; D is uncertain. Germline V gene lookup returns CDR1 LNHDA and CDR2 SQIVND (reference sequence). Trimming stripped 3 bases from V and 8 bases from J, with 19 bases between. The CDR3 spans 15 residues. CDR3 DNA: TGTGCCAGTAGTATCACACGCCCCCCCGGAGCGGGCTACACCTTC. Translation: CASSITRPPGAGYTF.

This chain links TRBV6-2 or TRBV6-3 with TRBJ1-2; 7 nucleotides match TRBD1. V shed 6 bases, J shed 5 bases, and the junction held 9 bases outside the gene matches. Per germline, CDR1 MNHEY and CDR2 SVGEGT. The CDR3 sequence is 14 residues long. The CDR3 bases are TGTGCCAGCAGCCAGACAGGGCCGGAGTATGGCTACACCTTC. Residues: CASSQTGPEYGYTF.

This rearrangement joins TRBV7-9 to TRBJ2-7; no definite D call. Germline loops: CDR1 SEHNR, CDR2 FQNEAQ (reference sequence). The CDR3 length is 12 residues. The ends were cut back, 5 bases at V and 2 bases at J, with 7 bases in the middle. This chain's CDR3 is CASSHPAYEQYF. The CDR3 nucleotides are TGTGCCAGCAGCCACCCGGCCTACGAGCAGTACTTC.

The CDR3 loop is CASSLGQGYNEQFF. For the CDR3, the DNA is TGTGCCAGCAGTTTGGGACAGGGCTACAATGAGCAGTTCTTC. The chain joins TRBV27 to TRBJ2-1; TRBD1 matches 9 bases. With 3 bases clipped from V and 3 bases from J, the junction kept 0 bases outside the gene matches. Germline V gives CDR1 MNHEY, CDR2 SMNVEV (reference sequence). CDR3 length: 14 residues.

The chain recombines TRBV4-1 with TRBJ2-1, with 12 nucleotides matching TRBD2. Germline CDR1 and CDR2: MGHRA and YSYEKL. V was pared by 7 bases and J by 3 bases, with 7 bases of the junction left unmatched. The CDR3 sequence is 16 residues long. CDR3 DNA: TGCGCCAGCAACCGACTAGCGGGAGAGAACTACAATGAGCAGTTCTTC. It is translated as CASNRLAGENYNEQFF.

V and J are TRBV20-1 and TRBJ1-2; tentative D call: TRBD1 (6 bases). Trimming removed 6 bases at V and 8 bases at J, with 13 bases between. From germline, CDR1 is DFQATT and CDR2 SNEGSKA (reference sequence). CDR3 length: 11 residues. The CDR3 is CSAWGPGGYTF. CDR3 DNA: TGCAGTGCCTGGGGGCCAGGAGGCTACACCTTC.

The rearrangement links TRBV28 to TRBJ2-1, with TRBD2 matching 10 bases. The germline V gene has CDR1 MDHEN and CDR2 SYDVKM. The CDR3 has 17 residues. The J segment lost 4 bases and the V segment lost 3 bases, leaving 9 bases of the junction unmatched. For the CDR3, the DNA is TGTGCCAGCAGTTTGCTGGCTAGCGGGAGATTTTACAATGAGCAGTTCTTC. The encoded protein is CASSLLASGRFYNEQFF.

CDR3 residues: CASSLVSGNYGYTF. In DNA form, the CDR3 reads TGTGCCAGCAGCTTGGTATCCGGGAACTATGGCTACACCTTC. The V and J genes are TRBV5-5 and TRBJ1-2; no clear D gene. The CDR3 is made up of 14 amino acids. Trimming took 0 bases from V and 2 from J, leaving 8 bases between them. In germline, CDR1 is SGHKS, CDR2 YYEKEE (reference sequence). Combining the CDR3 with reference TRBV5-5 and TRBJ1-2 gives the whole variable domain DAGVTQSPTHLIKTRGQQVTLRCSPISGHKSVSWYQQVLGQGPQFIFQYYEKEERGRGNFPDRFSARQFPNYSSELNVNALLLGDSALYLCASSLVSGNYGYTFGSGTRLTVV.

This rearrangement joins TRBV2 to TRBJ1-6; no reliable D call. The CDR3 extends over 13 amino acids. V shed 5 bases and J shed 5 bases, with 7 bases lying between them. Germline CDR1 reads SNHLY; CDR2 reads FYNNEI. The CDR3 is CASSTENNSPLHF. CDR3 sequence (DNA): TGTGCCAGCAGTACCGAAAATAATTCACCCCTCCACTTT.

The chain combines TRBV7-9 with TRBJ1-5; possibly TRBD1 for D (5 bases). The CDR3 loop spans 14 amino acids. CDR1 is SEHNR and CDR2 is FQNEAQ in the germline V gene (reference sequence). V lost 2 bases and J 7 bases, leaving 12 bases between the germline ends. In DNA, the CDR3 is TGTGCCAGCAGCTTACCAGGGTTGGGCCAGCCCCAGCATTTT. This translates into CASSLPGLGQPQHF.

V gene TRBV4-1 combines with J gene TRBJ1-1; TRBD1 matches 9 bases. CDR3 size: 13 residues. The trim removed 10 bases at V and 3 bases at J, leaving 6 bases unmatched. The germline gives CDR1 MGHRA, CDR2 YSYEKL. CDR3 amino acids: CATQRTGDTEAFF. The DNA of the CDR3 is TGCGCCACCCAAAGGACAGGGGACACTGAAGCTTTCTTT.

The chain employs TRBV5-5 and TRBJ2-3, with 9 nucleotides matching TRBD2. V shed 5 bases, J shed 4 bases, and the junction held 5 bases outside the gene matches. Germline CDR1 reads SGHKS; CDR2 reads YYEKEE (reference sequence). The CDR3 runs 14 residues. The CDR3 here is CASRVSGSADTQYF. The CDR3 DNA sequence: TGTGCCAGCAGGGTTAGCGGGAGTGCAGATACGCAGTATTTT.

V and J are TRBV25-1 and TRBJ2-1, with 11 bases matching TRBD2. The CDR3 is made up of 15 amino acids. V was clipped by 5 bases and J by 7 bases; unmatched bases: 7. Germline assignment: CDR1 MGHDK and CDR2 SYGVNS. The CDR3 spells CASSLLAGVVNEQFF. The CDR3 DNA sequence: TGTGCCAGCAGTTTACTAGCGGGAGTGGTTAATGAGCAGTTCTTC.

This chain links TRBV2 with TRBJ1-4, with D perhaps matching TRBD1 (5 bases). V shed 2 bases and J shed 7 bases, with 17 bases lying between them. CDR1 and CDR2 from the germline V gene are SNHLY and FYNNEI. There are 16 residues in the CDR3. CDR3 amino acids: CASSETFDQTGEKLFF. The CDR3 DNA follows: TGTGCCAGCAGTGAAACTTTTGATCAAACAGGTGAAAAACTGTTTTTT.

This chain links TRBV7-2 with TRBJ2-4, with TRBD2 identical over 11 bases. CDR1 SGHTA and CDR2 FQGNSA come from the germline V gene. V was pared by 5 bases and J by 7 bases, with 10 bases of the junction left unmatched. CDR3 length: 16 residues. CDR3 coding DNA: TGTGCCAGCAGCCCGATAGCGGGAGGGCACAATAACATTCAGTACTTC. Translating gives CASSPIAGGHNNIQYF.

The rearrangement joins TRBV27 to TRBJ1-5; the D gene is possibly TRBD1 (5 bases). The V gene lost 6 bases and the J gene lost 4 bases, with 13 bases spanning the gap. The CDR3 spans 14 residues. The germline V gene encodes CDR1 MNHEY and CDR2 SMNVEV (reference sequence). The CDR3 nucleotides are TGTGCCAGCAGCCTTGACAGATTAAATCAGCCCCAGCATTTT. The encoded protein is CASSLDRLNQPQHF.

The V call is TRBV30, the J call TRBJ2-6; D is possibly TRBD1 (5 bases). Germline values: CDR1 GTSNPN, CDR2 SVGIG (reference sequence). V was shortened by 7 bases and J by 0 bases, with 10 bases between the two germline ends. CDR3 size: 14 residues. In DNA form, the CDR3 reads TGTGCCTATAGACAGACCTCTGGGGCCAACGTCCTGACTTTC. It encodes CAYRQTSGANVLTF.

The CDR3 nucleotides are TGCGCCAGCAGCCAAGATCGGGAAGACTCCTACGAGCAGTACTTC. Its translation: CASSQDREDSYEQYF. This chain connects TRBV4-3 to TRBJ2-7, with a possible D match to TRBD2 (5 bases). Trimming left V 0 bases short and J 0 bases short, with 9 bases between. This CDR3 spans 15 amino acids. The germline gives CDR1 LGHNA, CDR2 YSLEER.

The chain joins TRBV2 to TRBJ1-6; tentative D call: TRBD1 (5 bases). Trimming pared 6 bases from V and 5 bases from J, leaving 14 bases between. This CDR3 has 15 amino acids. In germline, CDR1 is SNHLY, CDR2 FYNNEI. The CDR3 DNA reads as TGTGCCAGCAGAGTAGGGGCTTTAAATAATTCACCCCTCCACTTT. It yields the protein CASRVGALNNSPLHF.

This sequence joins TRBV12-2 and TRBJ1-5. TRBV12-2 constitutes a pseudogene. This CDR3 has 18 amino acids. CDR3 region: CASRLARGNGEINQPQHF. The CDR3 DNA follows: TGTGCAAGTCGCTTAGCGAGAGGGAACGGAGAAATCAATCAGCCCCAGCATTTT.